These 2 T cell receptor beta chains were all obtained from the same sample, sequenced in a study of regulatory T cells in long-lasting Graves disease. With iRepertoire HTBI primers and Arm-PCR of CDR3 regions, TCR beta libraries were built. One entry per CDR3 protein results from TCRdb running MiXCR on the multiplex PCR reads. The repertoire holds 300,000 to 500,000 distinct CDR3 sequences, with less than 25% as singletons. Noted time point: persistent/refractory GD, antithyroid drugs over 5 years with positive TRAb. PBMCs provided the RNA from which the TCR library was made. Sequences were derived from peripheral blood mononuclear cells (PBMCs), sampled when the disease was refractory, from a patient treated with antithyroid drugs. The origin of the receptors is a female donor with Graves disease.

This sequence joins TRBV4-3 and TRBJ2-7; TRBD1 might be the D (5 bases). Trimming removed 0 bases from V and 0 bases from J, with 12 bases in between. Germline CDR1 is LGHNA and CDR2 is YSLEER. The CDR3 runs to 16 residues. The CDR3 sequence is CASSQDWAGRSYEQYF. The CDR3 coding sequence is TGCGCCAGCAGCCAAGACTGGGCAGGGCGCTCCTACGAGCAGTACTTC.

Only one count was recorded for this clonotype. CDR3 sequence reads: CATSDLGGTEAFF. The CDR3 coding sequence is TGTGCCACCAGTGATCTAGGGGGCACTGAAGCTTTCTTT. This chain joins TRBV24-1 and TRBJ1-1; possible D gene TRBD1, 6 bases. The CDR3 runs 13 residues. Germline V CDR1 and CDR2: KGHDR, SFDVKD. Trimming stripped 3 bases from V and 4 bases from J, with 8 bases between.